These 29 T cell receptor beta chains originate from one sample sequenced in a study of OX40 agonist ivuxolimab in advanced cancers. Sequencing was performed with immunoSEQ multiplex PCR; in TCRdb, only in-frame clones are kept and a portion is missing. The table has tens of thousands of clones, roughly 84% seen once. The source material was CD4+ or CD8+ T cells sorted from blood, sampled in a trial of the OX40 agonist ivuxolimab. The receptor set was obtained from an adult with an advanced solid tumor such as melanoma, head and neck, liver or kidney cancer.

This chain uses TRBV2 with TRBJ2-6, with D tentatively TRBD2 (6 bases). V was cut by 4 bases and J by 2 bases, with 12 bases left in between. CDR1 and CDR2 from the germline V gene are SNHLY and FYNNEI. The CDR3 runs 16 residues. The CDR3 spells CASSALPGAGANVLTF. The CDR3 coding sequence is TGTGCCAGCAGTGCTCTTCCGGGAGCTGGGGCCAACGTCCTGACTTTC.

This chain joins TRBV7-2 and TRBJ2-2, with D perhaps being TRBD1 or TRBD2 (5 bases each). The ends were cut back, 3 bases at V and 7 bases at J, with 21 bases in the middle. The length of the CDR3 is 17 residues. Germline V gene sequence: CDR1 SGHTA, CDR2 FQGNSA. The CDR3 loop is CASSFRASGTPRGELFF. CDR3 DNA: TGTGCCAGCAGCTTTCGGGCTTCCGGGACCCCACGCGGGGAGCTGTTTTTT.

This clone was seen a single time. The CDR3 protein is CASSLGHKNHGYTF. The CDR3 DNA reads as TGTGCCAGCAGCCTAGGACACAAGAACCATGGCTACACCTTC. The genes are TRBV5-8 and TRBJ1-2; D might be TRBD1 (5 bases). V lost 4 bases and J lost 6, with 16 bases in between. Germline V gives CDR1 SGHTS, CDR2 YDEGEE. There are 14 residues in the CDR3.

The chain links TRBV5-1 to TRBJ1-4, with D tentatively TRBD1 (6 bases). Germline lookup yields CDR1 SGHRS and CDR2 YFSETQ. The length of the CDR3 is 15 residues. V lost 4 bases and J lost 7, with 17 bases in between. The DNA for the CDR3 is TGCGCCAGCAGCACCATACAGGGACCAAGTGAAAAACTGTTTTTT. This translates into CASSTIQGPSEKLFF.

This rearrangement joins TRBV11-2 to TRBJ1-5; D not resolved. V was cut by 1 base and J by 5 bases, with 12 bases left in between. The germline V gene has CDR1 SGHAT and CDR2 FQNNGV. This CDR3 has 15 residues. This chain's CDR3 is CASSLVPTADQPQHF. The CDR3 DNA is TGTGCCAGCAGCTTAGTTCCTACAGCAGATCAGCCCCAGCATTTT.

This clone has a single count. At the DNA level, this CDR3 is encoded by other sequences in the same sample as well. The chain is built from TRBV7-6 and TRBJ1-1; D is unclear. Germline-derived CDR1 and CDR2 are SGHVS and FNYEAQ. The CDR3 is 16 residues long. V gave up 1 base and J gave up 1 base, with 13 bases separating them. The DNA for the CDR3 is TGTGCCAGCAGCTTAGGAAGGATGGAAAAGAACACTGAAGCTTTCTTT. Encoded protein: CASSLGRMEKNTEAFF.

The chain couples TRBV5-5 to TRBJ2-7; D is possibly TRBD1 (6 bases). Trimming took 2 bases from V and 1 from J, leaving 10 bases between them. The germline V gene encodes CDR1 SGHKS and CDR2 YYEKEE (reference sequence). The CDR3 extends over 14 amino acids. CDR3: CASSFPRGSYEQYF. As DNA, the CDR3 is TGTGCCAGCAGCTTTCCCAGGGGTTCCTACGAGCAGTACTTC.

This chain's CDR3 is CASRARTAPNYGYTF. CDR3 coding DNA: TGTGCCAGTAGAGCTCGGACAGCCCCTAACTATGGCTACACCTTC. The V call is TRBV19, the J call TRBJ1-2, with D possibly matching TRBD1 (6 bases). The germline gives CDR1 LNHDA, CDR2 SQIVND (reference sequence). Trimming shortened V by 6 bases and J by 0 bases, and 14 bases separated the two germline ends. This CDR3 has 15 residues. Filled out from reference TRBV19 and TRBJ1-2, the complete variable domain reads DGGITQSPKYLFRKEGQNVTLSCEQNLNHDAMYWYRQDPGQGLRLIYYSQIVNDFQKGDIAEGYSVSREKKESFPLTVTSAQKNPTAFYLCASRARTAPNYGYTFGSGTRLTVV.

This sequence joins TRBV6-1 and TRBJ1-1; 7 bases agree with TRBD1. J gave up 8 bases and V 6 bases, and 12 bases lay outside the gene matches. The CDR3 has 14 amino acids. From germline, CDR1 is MNHNS and CDR2 SASEGT. The CDR3 loop reads CASRETGVLGEAFF. CDR3 sequence (DNA): TGTGCCAGCAGGGAAACAGGGGTGCTGGGGGAAGCTTTCTTT.

This clone was counted between two and nine times. The chain joins TRBV19 to TRBJ2-7, with D maybe TRBD1 (6 bases). In germline, CDR1 is LNHDA, CDR2 SQIVND (reference sequence). Trimming took off 6 bases at V and 2 bases at J, with 11 bases between the two ends. This CDR3 spans 13 amino acids. Here the CDR3 reads CASSGTFTYEQYV. CDR3 sequence (DNA): TGTGCCAGTAGCGGGACATTTACCTACGAGCAGTACGTC.

This rearrangement joins TRBV27 to TRBJ1-1, with D maybe TRBD1 (5 bases). V was clipped by 4 bases and J by 0 bases, with 12 bases between them. The length of the CDR3 is 15 residues. Per the germline V gene, CDR1 is MNHEY and CDR2 is SMNVEV (reference sequence). The CDR3 loop is CASSSAGVMNTEAFF. Written as DNA, the CDR3 is TGTGCCAGCAGTTCCGCGGGGGTGATGAACACTGAAGCTTTCTTT.

V is TRBV11-2 and J is TRBJ2-7; no reliable D call. The CDR3 contains 12 residues. Trimming took 7 bases from V and 2 from J, leaving 9 bases between them. CDR1 and CDR2 (germline): SGHAT, FQNNGV. The CDR3 coding sequence is TGTGCCAGCACCACCCTTACCTACGAGCAGTACTTC. Translating it yields CASTTLTYEQYF.

The gene calls are TRBV2 and TRBJ2-1, with D possibly being TRBD2 (7 bases). Germline CDR1 and CDR2: SNHLY and FYNNEI. Trimming took off 6 bases at V and 2 bases at J, with 14 bases between the two ends. The CDR3 has 15 amino acids. DNA of the CDR3: TGTGCCAGCAGAACCGGGGGGCTAGCCTACAATGAGCAGTTCTTC. Its protein product is CASRTGGLAYNEQFF.

This clone was seen a few times. The chain has TRBV21-1 and TRBJ1-1; no check of the table's D call, TRBD1, against the DNA was made. TRBV21-1 is a known pseudogene. CDR3 length: 14 residues. CDR3 protein: CASREDRGRTEAFF. CDR3 bases: TGTGCCAGCAGGGAGGACAGGGGAAGAACTGAAGCTTTCTTT.

The gene calls are TRBV28 and TRBJ1-1; unclear D gene. V was clipped by 2 bases and J by 6 bases, with 10 bases between them. This CDR3 has 13 residues. CDR1 and CDR2 (germline): MDHEN, SYDVKM. Here the CDR3 DNA reads TGTGCCAGCAGTTTAGCTTATTTGGCTGAAGCTTTCTTT. It codes for CASSLAYLAEAFF.

The V and J genes are TRBV9 and TRBJ1-3, with unresolved D. CDR1 and CDR2 from the germline V gene are SGDLS and YYNGEE. The V gene lost 2 bases and the J gene lost 8 bases, with 11 bases spanning the gap. The CDR3 runs to 13 residues. The CDR3 spells CASSVGSGDTIYF. Here the CDR3 DNA reads TGTGCCAGCAGCGTCGGGTCCGGGGACACCATATATTTT.

The CDR3 protein is CATSREVSAGDTQYF. The CDR3 DNA reads TGTGCCACCAGCAGAGAGGTGTCGGCAGGAGATACGCAGTATTTT. This chain links TRBV15 with TRBJ2-3; D gene uncertain. V gave up 0 bases and J gave up 5 bases, with 12 bases separating them. This CDR3 has 15 amino acids. The germline V gene encodes CDR1 LNHNV and CDR2 YYDKDF (reference sequence). The variable domain in full, with the rest retrieved from reference TRBV15 and TRBJ2-3, is DAMVIQNPRYQVTQFGKPVTLSCSQTLNHNVMYWYQQKSSQAPKLLFHYYDKDFNNEADTPDNFQSRRPNTSFCFLDIRSPGLGDTAMYLCATSREVSAGDTQYFGPGTRLTVL.

The chain joins TRBV5-1 to TRBJ2-1; no reliable D call. The ends were cut back, 0 bases at V and 3 bases at J, with 16 bases in the middle. The CDR3 is 17 residues long. Germline V gives CDR1 SGHRS, CDR2 YFSETQ. DNA for the CDR3: TGCGCCAGCAGCTTGGCCCCCCCGGGTACCTACTACAATGAGCAGTTCTTC. Translating gives CASSLAPPGTYYNEQFF.

V usage is TRBV2 and J usage is TRBJ1-5; possible D gene TRBD1, 5 bases. V was shortened by 5 bases and J by 4 bases, with 18 bases between the two germline ends. The germline CDR1 and CDR2 sequences are SNHLY and FYNNEI. CDR3 length: 16 amino acids. The CDR3 loop is CASSSRTSLFNQPQHF. The DNA of the CDR3 is TGTGCCAGCAGTTCCAGGACATCCCTTTTTAATCAGCCCCAGCATTTT.

The V call is TRBV19, the J call TRBJ1-2; D unclear. V lost 3 bases and J 4 bases, leaving 15 bases between the germline ends. CDR1 LNHDA and CDR2 SQIVND come from the germline V gene (reference sequence). CDR3 length: 15 residues. The CDR3 spells CASSMGRASLYGYTF. The CDR3 coding sequence is TGTGCCAGTAGTATGGGGAGGGCCTCACTCTATGGCTACACCTTC.

The chain has TRBV29-1 and TRBJ1-1, with 11 bases that match TRBD1. The ends lost 1 base at V and 4 bases at J; junction bases unmatched: 5. Germline-derived CDR1 and CDR2 are SQVTM and ANQGSEA. This CDR3 spans 15 amino acids. The CDR3 here is CSVEGPGQGVTEAFF. The CDR3 DNA is TGCAGCGTTGAAGGGCCGGGACAGGGGGTCACTGAAGCTTTCTTT.

The gene calls are TRBV28 and TRBJ1-2; TRBD1 matches at 8 bases. The J segment lost 1 base and the V segment lost 6 bases, leaving 7 bases of the junction unmatched. Germline CDR1 MDHEN, CDR2 SYDVKM. This CDR3 comprises 15 residues. In DNA, the CDR3 is TGTGCCAGCAGACTCCCAGGACAGGGTAACTATGGCTACACCTTC. Amino acid sequence: CASRLPGQGNYGYTF.

The chain is built from TRBV2 and TRBJ2-7, with D perhaps matching TRBD1 or TRBD2 (6 bases each). This CDR3 region has 12 residues. From germline, CDR1 is SNHLY and CDR2 FYNNEI. V was pared by 7 bases and J by 10 bases, with 17 bases between. The CDR3: CASIGGRSEQYV. In DNA, the CDR3 is TGTGCCAGCATCGGGGGCCGGTCTGAACAGTACGTC.

This chain joins TRBV28 and TRBJ1-5, with 7 bases identical to TRBD1. The CDR3 is 14 residues long. Germline-derived CDR1 and CDR2 are MDHEN and SYDVKM. J gave up 7 bases and V 4 bases, and 7 bases lay outside the gene matches. The CDR3 nucleotides are TGTGCCAGCAGTTCTACAGGGGAGGGACAGCCCCAGCATTTT. Protein product: CASSSTGEGQPQHF.

V and J are TRBV6-1 and TRBJ2-5; TRBD1 might be the D (5 bases). The CDR3 extends over 13 amino acids. CDR1 is MNHNS and CDR2 is SASEGT in the germline V gene. Trimming removed 2 bases at V and 4 bases at J, with 8 bases between. The CDR3 here is CASSEQGGETQYF. The CDR3 DNA is TGTGCCAGCAGTGAACAGGGTGGAGAGACCCAGTACTTC.

J is TRBJ1-1 and V is TRBV2, with TRBD1 identical over 9 bases. J was trimmed by 11 bases and V by 6 bases; bases with no gene match: 13. CDR3 length: 14 amino acids. From germline, CDR1 is SNHLY and CDR2 FYNNEI. The CDR3 sequence: CASSAGQGFRGAFF. The CDR3 DNA sequence: TGTGCCAGCAGCGCGGGACAGGGCTTCAGAGGGGCTTTCTTT.

This chain joins TRBV28 and TRBJ2-6, with D uncertain. CDR3 length: 16 amino acids. In germline, CDR1 is MDHEN, CDR2 SYDVKM. Trimming took 10 bases from V and 0 from J, leaving 16 bases between them. The CDR3 DNA follows: TGTGCCACCACCCGGCAGGCTCCCTCTGGGGCCAACGTCCTGACTTTC. The encoded protein is CATTRQAPSGANVLTF. The full variable domain, its missing parts supplied by reference TRBV28 and TRBJ2-6, is DVKVTQSSRYLVKRTGEKVFLECVQDMDHENMFWYRQDPGLGLRLIYFSYDVKMKEKGDIPEGYSVSREKKERFSLILESASTNQTSMYLCATTRQAPSGANVLTFGAGSRLTVL.

V usage is TRBV19 and J usage is TRBJ1-4, with TRBD1 as a possible D gene (5 bases). This CDR3 contains 17 residues. V lost 3 bases to trimming and J lost 2 bases, with 16 bases between them. Germline V CDR1 and CDR2: LNHDA, SQIVND (reference sequence). CDR3 amino acids: CASSIPGGGSTNEKLFF. CDR3 nucleotide sequence: TGTGCCAGTAGTATCCCGGGGGGAGGATCGACTAATGAAAAACTGTTTTTT.

This chain uses TRBV7-2 with TRBJ1-2; TRBD1 is a possible D gene (6 bases). CDR1 SGHTA and CDR2 FQGNSA come from the germline V gene. CDR3 length: 16 amino acids. Trimming stripped 0 bases from V and 4 bases from J, with 15 bases between. The CDR3 is CASSLALSGGAYGYTF. The CDR3 DNA reads as TGTGCCAGCAGCTTAGCACTAAGCGGGGGCGCCTATGGCTACACCTTC.